These 30 T cell receptor beta chains were all obtained from the same sample, sequenced in a study of T cell changes during pregnancy in multiple sclerosis. TCRdb's table, derived via immunoSEQ multiplex PCR, lists solely in-frame clones and lacks some. In the table there are about 89,000 clones, 94% of which are singletons. Sequences were derived from peripheral blood, sampled after pregnancy. These receptors were obtained from a female donor in good health, enrolled as a control in a pregnancy study.

The CDR3 here is CASSDAGGSNQPQHF. Here the CDR3 DNA reads TGTGCCAGCTCTGACGCTGGAGGAAGCAATCAGCCCCAGCATTTT. This rearrangement joins TRBV18 to TRBJ1-5, with unresolved D. This CDR3 is built from 15 residues. V was shortened by 6 bases and J by 1 base, with 13 bases between the two germline ends. Germline-derived CDR1 and CDR2 are KGHSH and LQKENI.

The V gene is TRBV30, the J gene TRBJ1-1; 7 bases line up with TRBD1. The CDR3 runs 11 residues. Trimming cost V 1 base and J 8 bases; bases outside gene matches: 1. The germline CDR1 and CDR2 sequences are GTSNPN and SVGIG (reference sequence). The CDR3 reads CAWSETGEAFF. CDR3 in DNA: TGTGCCTGGAGTGAGACAGGGGAAGCTTTCTTT.

This chain joins TRBV29-1 and TRBJ2-5, with 11 positions matching TRBD2. Trimming took 0 bases from V and 2 from J; bases not matched to a gene: 5. This CDR3 contains 16 residues. CDR1 and CDR2 from the germline V gene are SQVTM and ANQGSEA. The CDR3 DNA sequence: TGCAGCGTTGAAGATTATAGCGGGAGGGAACAAGAGACCCAGTACTTC. This gives the protein CSVEDYSGREQETQYF.

DNA of the CDR3: TGTGCCAGCAGGCTGACAGGGTACACTGAAGCTTTCTTT. Protein product: CASRLTGYTEAFF. J is TRBJ1-1 and V is TRBV2; the match to TRBD1 covers 7 bases. V shed 6 bases and J 3 bases; nucleotides not matched to a gene: 4. The CDR3 extends over 13 amino acids. Germline V gene lookup returns CDR1 SNHLY and CDR2 FYNNEI.

The CDR3 DNA is TGCGCCAGCAGCTTGGAGGGACTAGCAGGGGTCGAGACCCAGTACTTC. This gives the protein CASSLEGLAGVETQYF. This chain uses TRBV5-1 with TRBJ2-5, with 9 bases matching TRBD2. The CDR3 runs to 16 residues. Trimming cost V 0 bases and J 5 bases; bases outside gene matches: 8. Looked up from germline, CDR1 is SGHRS and CDR2 is YFSETQ.

The chain uses TRBV6-1 and TRBJ1-1; the D gene is possibly TRBD1 (5 bases). The CDR3 sequence is 13 residues long. V was pared by 7 bases and J by 7 bases, with 16 bases between. Germline CDR1 and CDR2: MNHNS and SASEGT. CDR3 bases: TGTGCCAGCACAAAGACAGCCTTGAGTGAAGCTTTCTTT. Translated: CASTKTALSEAFF.

The chain employs TRBV30 and TRBJ2-2; D gene ambiguous. The CDR3 is 12 residues long. V shed 0 bases and J shed 6 bases, with 5 bases lying between them. Looked up from germline, CDR1 is GTSNPN and CDR2 is SVGIG (reference sequence). The CDR3 DNA reads TGTGCCTGGAGTGTATCGGCCGGGGAGCTGTTTTTT. Protein product: CAWSVSAGELFF.

The chain has TRBV27 and TRBJ2-7, with D perhaps TRBD2 (6 bases). The CDR3 consists of 15 residues. Germline V gene lookup returns CDR1 MNHEY and CDR2 SMNVEV (reference sequence). V lost 2 bases, J lost 3 bases, and 14 bases lay in between. CDR3 loop: CASSLGGRRGYEQYF. The CDR3 bases are TGTGCCAGCAGTTTAGGGGGACGGCGGGGCTACGAGCAGTACTTC.

The V and J genes are TRBV7-9 and TRBJ2-2; a weak D match, TRBD1 (5 bases). Germline CDR1 and CDR2: SEHNR and FQNEAQ (reference sequence). The CDR3 sequence is 13 residues long. V was pared by 1 base and J by 6 bases, with 6 bases between. As DNA, the CDR3 is TGTGCCAGCAGCTTAGAGGGGCCCGGGGAGCTGTTTTTT. Translation gives CASSLEGPGELFF.

This chain connects TRBV5-1 to TRBJ2-1, with 12 bases identical to TRBD2. Germline trimming cut 4 bases from V and 6 bases from J; bases unmatched to any gene: 14. The length of the CDR3 is 18 residues. Germline assignment: CDR1 SGHRS and CDR2 YFSETQ. The CDR3 sequence: CASSPTSGRIGWGNEQFF. CDR3 coding DNA: TGCGCCAGCAGCCCCACTAGCGGGAGGATAGGTTGGGGCAATGAGCAGTTCTTC.

The chain links TRBV6-5 to TRBJ1-4, with 10 positions matching TRBD1. The CDR3 covers 14 residues. Germline V gives CDR1 MNHEY, CDR2 SVGAGI. The V and J ends lost 6 bases and 8 bases, in that order; junction bases with no gene match: 6. The CDR3 sequence is CASRHRTGGEKLFF. CDR3 coding DNA: TGTGCCAGCAGACACCGGACAGGGGGGGAAAAACTGTTTTTT.

This sequence joins TRBV28 and TRBJ2-7; a possible D gene is TRBD1 (5 bases). V was pared by 4 bases and J by 9 bases, with 22 bases between. The CDR3 contains 15 residues. Germline loops: CDR1 MDHEN, CDR2 SYDVKM. Here the CDR3 DNA reads TGTGCCAGCAGTTCCCAAAAGACAGAATGGGTTTGGCAGTACTTC. It encodes CASSSQKTEWVWQYF.

The chain couples TRBV27 to TRBJ1-2; D is ambiguous. Per the germline V gene, CDR1 is MNHEY and CDR2 is SMNVEV (reference sequence). The CDR3 is 14 amino acids. V was trimmed by 6 bases and J by 7 bases, leaving 18 bases between them. The CDR3 DNA sequence: TGTGCCAGCAGGACTAACGGTGCGTCTGTTGGCTACACCTTC. Translated, it gives CASRTNGASVGYTF.

The chain combines TRBV5-4 with TRBJ2-1, with TRBD2 matching over 8 bases. Germline V CDR1 and CDR2: SGHNT, YYREEE (reference sequence). Trimming at V came to 2 bases and at J to 4 bases, leaving 5 bases not matched to a gene. The CDR3 is 15 amino acids. CDR3 in DNA: TGTGCCAGCAGCTTCCAAGCGGGAGAATACAATGAGCAGTTCTTC. It yields the protein CASSFQAGEYNEQFF.

The chain joins TRBV6-6 to TRBJ2-3; D unresolved. V gave up 5 bases and J gave up 5 bases, with 5 bases separating them. Germline-derived CDR1 and CDR2 are MNHNY and SVGAGI (reference sequence). This CDR3 spans 11 amino acids. The CDR3 DNA reads as TGTGCCAGCAGTGCCGGAGATACGCAGTATTTT. This sequence encodes CASSAGDTQYF.

The V gene is TRBV13, the J gene TRBJ1-3; D is unclear. The CDR3 spans 14 residues. Deletions cut 5 bases from V and 0 bases from J, with 8 bases between. Germline V gives CDR1 PRHDT, CDR2 FYEKMQ (reference sequence). The CDR3 is CASSLESSGNTIYF. DNA of the CDR3: TGTGCCAGCAGCCTGGAGAGCTCTGGAAACACCATATATTTT.

CDR3 loop: CASSQTLTSGSLGEQFF. The DNA of the CDR3 is TGTGCCAGCAGCCAGACTCTGACTAGCGGGAGTCTTGGTGAGCAGTTCTTC. This sequence joins TRBV2 and TRBJ2-1; 12 positions match TRBD2. CDR3 length: 17 residues. Germline V gene lookup returns CDR1 SNHLY and CDR2 FYNNEI. Germline trimming cut 6 bases from V and 9 bases from J; bases unmatched to any gene: 15.

The rearrangement links TRBV28 to TRBJ2-7; weak D call: TRBD1 (6 bases). This CDR3 is 13 amino acids long. Germline V gene sequence: CDR1 MDHEN, CDR2 SYDVKM. V was cut by 5 bases and J by 1 base, with 9 bases left in between. In DNA, the CDR3 is TGTGCCAGCAGTCCCGGACAGTCCTACGAGCAGTACTTC. This translates into CASSPGQSYEQYF.

V usage is TRBV5-1 and J usage is TRBJ2-7; D possibly corresponds to TRBD2 (5 bases). The V end lost 5 bases, the J end lost 2 bases, and 11 bases lay between the germline ends. Looked up from germline, CDR1 is SGHRS and CDR2 is YFSETQ. CDR3 size: 13 residues. The CDR3 loop reads CASRREGTYEQYF. The CDR3 DNA is TGCGCCAGCAGGAGAGAGGGAACCTACGAGCAGTACTTC.

This clone showed up just once. The chain recombines TRBV28 with TRBJ2-7; weak D call: TRBD2 (5 bases). Germline loops: CDR1 MDHEN, CDR2 SYDVKM. The CDR3 covers 14 residues. Trimming removed 9 bases at V and 1 base at J, with 16 bases between. The CDR3 DNA sequence: TGTGCCAGTAAAGGTCCGGGATCATCCTACGAGCAGTACTTC. Its protein is CASKGPGSSYEQYF.

DNA of the CDR3: TGTGCCAGCAGTGAAATCGGTGGAAACACCATATATTTT. The encoded protein is CASSEIGGNTIYF. The V call is TRBV6-1, the J call TRBJ1-3; D not certain. Trimming shortened V by 2 bases and J by 3 bases, and 5 bases separated the two germline ends. Per germline, CDR1 MNHNS and CDR2 SASEGT. The CDR3 extends over 13 amino acids.

The rearrangement uses TRBV7-2 and TRBJ2-2; no clear D. In germline, CDR1 is SGHTA, CDR2 FQGNSA. V lost 1 base to trimming and J lost 8 bases, with 14 bases between them. This CDR3 has 15 residues. The CDR3 protein is CASSLVGWARGELFF. CDR3 nucleotide sequence: TGTGCCAGCAGCTTAGTCGGTTGGGCACGTGGGGAGCTGTTTTTT.

This rearrangement joins TRBV7-2 to TRBJ2-3, with 14 positions matching TRBD2. The CDR3 is 16 residues long. After removal of 3 bases from V and 4 bases from J, the junction contained 3 bases not matched to a gene. In germline, CDR1 is SGHTA, CDR2 FQGNSA. In DNA form, the CDR3 reads TGTGCCAGCAGCTTGAGACTAGCGGGAGGGGCAGATACGCAGTATTTT. It specifies CASSLRLAGGADTQYF.

The gene calls are TRBV5-1 and TRBJ2-2; 10 positions agree with TRBD2. The CDR3 has 15 residues. CDR1 is SGHRS, CDR2 YFSETQ, per germline. V trimming: 4 bases; J trimming: 5 bases; junction bases outside the gene matches: 5. CDR3 sequence reads: CASSPGLAWTGELFF. The CDR3 DNA reads as TGCGCCAGCAGCCCGGGACTAGCGTGGACCGGGGAGCTGTTTTTT. The variable domain in full, completed from reference TRBV5-1 and TRBJ2-2, reads KAGVTQTPRYLIKTRGQQVTLSCSPISGHRSVSWYQQTPGQGLQFLFEYFSETQRNKGNFPGRFSGRQFSNSRSEMNVSTLELGDSALYLCASSPGLAWTGELFFGEGSRLTVL.

This clone was picked up many times. The chain combines TRBV18 with TRBJ1-2, with D possibly matching TRBD1 (5 bases). Germline assignment: CDR1 KGHSH and CDR2 LQKENI. The V end lost 2 bases, the J end lost 8 bases, and 15 bases lay between the germline ends. The CDR3 covers 14 residues. The CDR3 loop reads CASSPLFGAEGYTF. In DNA form, the CDR3 reads TGTGCCAGCTCACCATTATTTGGGGCGGAGGGCTACACCTTC.

The chain carries TRBV5-1 and TRBJ1-4; D not certain. Deletions cut 2 bases from V and 1 base from J, with 9 bases between. CDR3 size: 15 residues. In germline, CDR1 is SGHRS, CDR2 YFSETQ. For the CDR3, the DNA is TGCGCCAGCAGCTTAATGGAGGGAACTAATGAAAAACTGTTTTTT. It yields the protein CASSLMEGTNEKLFF.

The chain recombines TRBV29-1 with TRBJ2-7, with 10 bases aligning to TRBD2. CDR3 length equals 13 residues. Per germline, CDR1 SQVTM and CDR2 ANQGSEA. V shed 2 bases and J 2 bases; nucleotides not matched to a gene: 0. CDR3 in amino acids: CSVESGRAYEQYF. The CDR3 bases are TGCAGCGTTGAAAGCGGGAGGGCCTACGAGCAGTACTTC.

In this sample, this clone turned up once. V usage is TRBV19 and J usage is TRBJ2-2, with 8 bases lining up with TRBD1. With V trimmed by 4 bases and J by 8 bases, 6 bases remained unmatched. CDR1 is LNHDA and CDR2 is SQIVND in the germline V gene (reference sequence). The CDR3 spans 14 residues. Written as DNA, the CDR3 is TGTGCCAGTAGTACCTCGACAGGGGTAGGGGAGCTGTTTTTT. This gives the protein CASSTSTGVGELFF.

V and J are TRBV27 and TRBJ1-4, with 9 bases fitting TRBD1. CDR3 length: 17 amino acids. Per germline, CDR1 MNHEY and CDR2 SMNVEV (reference sequence). The V and J ends lost 4 bases and 2 bases, in that order; junction bases with no gene match: 8. CDR3 residues: CASSSRQGGITNEKLFF. DNA of the CDR3: TGTGCCAGCAGTTCGAGACAGGGGGGTATTACTAATGAAAAACTGTTTTTT.

The V and J genes are TRBV5-6 and TRBJ2-7, with D unclear. The germline gives CDR1 SGHDT, CDR2 YYEEEE. Trimming shortened V by 0 bases and J by 2 bases, and 9 bases separated the two germline ends. CDR3 length: 14 amino acids. The CDR3 protein is CASSLVSVPYEQYF. Written as DNA, the CDR3 is TGTGCCAGCAGCTTGGTGTCAGTTCCCTACGAGCAGTACTTC.